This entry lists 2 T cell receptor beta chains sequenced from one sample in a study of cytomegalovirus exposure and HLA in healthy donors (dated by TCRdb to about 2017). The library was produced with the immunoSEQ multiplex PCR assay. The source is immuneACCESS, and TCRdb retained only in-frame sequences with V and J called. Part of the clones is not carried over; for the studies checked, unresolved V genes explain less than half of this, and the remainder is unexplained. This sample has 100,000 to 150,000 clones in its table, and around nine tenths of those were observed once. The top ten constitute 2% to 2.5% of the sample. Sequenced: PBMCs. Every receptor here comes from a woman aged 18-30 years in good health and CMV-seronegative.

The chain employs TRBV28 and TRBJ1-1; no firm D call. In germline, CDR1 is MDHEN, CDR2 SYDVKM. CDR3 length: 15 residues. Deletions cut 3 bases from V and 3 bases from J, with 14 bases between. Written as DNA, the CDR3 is TGTGCCAGCAGTTTCGGCGGATTCCTTTACACTGAAGCTTTCTTT. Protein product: CASSFGGFLYTEAFF.

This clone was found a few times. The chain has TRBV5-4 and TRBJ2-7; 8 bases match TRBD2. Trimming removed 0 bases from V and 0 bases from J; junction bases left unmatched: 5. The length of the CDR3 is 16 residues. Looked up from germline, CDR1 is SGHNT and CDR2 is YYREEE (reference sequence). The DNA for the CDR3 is TGTGCCAGCAGCTTGGGAGCTAGCGGGTACTCCTACGAGCAGTACTTC. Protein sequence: CASSLGASGYSYEQYF. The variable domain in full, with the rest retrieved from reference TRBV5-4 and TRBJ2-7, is ETGVTQSPTHLIKTRGQQVTLRCSSQSGHNTVSWYQQALGQGPQFIFQYYREEENGRGNFPPRFSGLQFPNYSSELNVNALELDDSALYLCASSLGASGYSYEQYFGPGTRLTVT.